Listed here are 17 T cell receptor beta chains from one sample, sequenced in a study of T-cell reconstitution after alpha-beta-depleted transplantation in children. For TCRbeta, the library was prepared with unique molecular identifiers. From the PCR reads, TCRdb called clonotypes with MiXCR, one entry per CDR3 protein. The table includes roughly 500,000 distinct CDR3 sequences, 15% to 20% detected once. The sample was PBMCs from the stem cell graft donor, taken from the stem cell graft. These receptors were collected from a human donor who donated a stem cell graft to a child with acute lymphoblastic leukemia.

The chain recombines TRBV5-6 with TRBJ2-6; D remains unclear. Germline CDR1 is SGHDT and CDR2 is YYEEEE. This CDR3 is built from 15 residues. V lost 1 base to trimming and J lost 0 bases, with 5 bases between them. The CDR3 DNA sequence: TGTGCCAGCAGCTTGTGGAACTCTGGGGCCAACGTCCTGACTTTC. This translates into CASSLWNSGANVLTF.

V gene TRBV4-1 combines with J gene TRBJ2-1; a possible D gene is TRBD2 (6 bases). The CDR3 runs 14 residues. Germline assignment: CDR1 MGHRA and CDR2 YSYEKL. V was cut by 2 bases and J by 5 bases, with 10 bases left in between. The CDR3: CASSQLGLHNEQFF. The DNA of the CDR3 is TGCGCCAGCAGCCAACTGGGACTTCACAATGAGCAGTTCTTC.

This chain links TRBV2 with TRBJ2-3; no definite D call. V was shortened by 4 bases and J by 2 bases, with 7 bases between the two germline ends. Germline lookup yields CDR1 SNHLY and CDR2 FYNNEI. The CDR3 consists of 13 residues. CDR3 bases: TGTGCCAGCAGTGCCGACCTCACAGATACGCAGTATTTT. The encoded protein is CASSADLTDTQYF.

The chain carries TRBV20-1 and TRBJ2-1; 12 bases are shared with TRBD2. Germline CDR1 reads DFQATT; CDR2 reads SNEGSKA (reference sequence). Trimming at V came to 6 bases and at J to 7 bases, leaving 7 bases not matched to a gene. The CDR3 runs 14 residues. The CDR3 spells CSAEGLAGSNEQFF. CDR3 nucleotides: TGCAGTGCCGAAGGACTAGCGGGGTCAAATGAGCAGTTCTTC.

The table lists this clonotype with a few counts. This chain joins TRBV9 and TRBJ2-7, with unresolved D. Germline V CDR1 and CDR2: SGDLS, YYNGEE. The germline V and J ends were trimmed by 3 bases and 0 bases, with 7 bases remaining between them. The CDR3 consists of 13 residues. The DNA of the CDR3 is TGTGCCAGCAGCGCTTCAACCTCCTACGAGCAGTACTTC. It translates to CASSASTSYEQYF.

The chain links TRBV6-1 to TRBJ2-2; TRBD2 aligns across 14 bases. Germline-derived CDR1 and CDR2 are MNHNS and SASEGT. The CDR3 covers 19 residues. J lost 0 bases, V lost 5 bases, and 8 bases had no gene match. CDR3 region: CASSPGGLAGGPNTGELFF. In DNA form, the CDR3 reads TGTGCCAGCAGTCCAGGAGGACTAGCGGGAGGCCCGAACACCGGGGAGCTGTTTTTT.

CDR3 protein: CASSAGFATDTQYF. CDR3 coding DNA: TGTGCCAGCAGCGCCGGGTTTGCCACAGATACGCAGTATTTT. The gene calls are TRBV9 and TRBJ2-3; D unresolved. Per the germline V gene, CDR1 is SGDLS and CDR2 is YYNGEE. This CDR3 is 14 amino acids long. Trimming left V 3 bases short and J 2 bases short, with 10 bases between.

There are a few counts of this clonotype. V usage is TRBV15 and J usage is TRBJ2-5, with 7 bases lining up with TRBD1. CDR1 and CDR2 from the germline V gene are LNHNV and YYDKDF (reference sequence). The V gene end was trimmed by 6 bases and the J gene end by 4 bases; junction bases not matched to a gene: 11. The CDR3 contains 15 residues. CDR3 loop: CATRKEGAIRETQYF. CDR3 nucleotide sequence: TGTGCCACCAGAAAAGAGGGGGCTATACGAGAGACCCAGTACTTC. Drawing the rest from reference TRBV15 and TRBJ2-5, the complete variable domain is DAMVIQNPRYQVTQFGKPVTLSCSQTLNHNVMYWYQQKSSQAPKLLFHYYDKDFNNEADTPDNFQSRRPNTSFCFLDIRSPGLGDTAMYLCATRKEGAIRETQYFGPGTRLLVL.

The J gene is TRBJ2-7, the V gene TRBV12-3 or TRBV12-4; TRBD1 matches 7 bases. J lost 4 bases, V lost 3 bases, and 3 bases had no gene match. The CDR3 runs 13 residues. The CDR3 region is CASSFQQGYEQYF. The DNA for the CDR3 is TGTGCCAGCAGTTTTCAACAGGGGTACGAGCAGTACTTC.

This clonotype appeared a few times. The chain has TRBV4-1 and TRBJ2-5, with 13 bases that match TRBD2. Germline V gives CDR1 MGHRA, CDR2 YSYEKL. The trim removed 3 bases at V and 1 base at J, leaving 5 bases unmatched. This CDR3 has 17 amino acids. CDR3 DNA sequence: TGCGCCAGCAGCCAGGGGACTAGCGGGGATTCCCAAGAGACCCAGTACTTC. Translation gives CASSQGTSGDSQETQYF.

This clonotype occurred a few times. The genes are TRBV20-1 and TRBJ2-7; 8 bases fit TRBD1. Germline values: CDR1 DFQATT, CDR2 SNEGSKA (reference sequence). The V segment lost 7 bases and the J segment 6 bases; nucleotides outside the gene matches: 20. CDR3 length: 16 amino acids. The CDR3 DNA is TGCAGTGGGCTGGGGGTCTCGGGGACAGGTGCCCTCGAGCAGTACTTC. Translating it yields CSGLGVSGTGALEQYF.

This clonotype has just a few counts. The chain uses TRBV6-5 and TRBJ2-7; D may be TRBD2 (5 bases). The CDR3 loop spans 13 amino acids. Germline values: CDR1 MNHEY, CDR2 SVGAGI. V was pared by 3 bases and J by 6 bases, with 12 bases between. CDR3 sequence: CASSYTSGGEQYF. CDR3 DNA: TGTGCCAGCAGTTATACGTCAGGAGGCGAGCAGTACTTC.

The J gene is TRBJ2-7, the V gene TRBV12-3 or TRBV12-4; 10 nucleotides line up with TRBD2. Germline trimming cut 3 bases from V and 4 bases from J; bases unmatched to any gene: 9. The CDR3 extends over 16 amino acids. As DNA, the CDR3 is TGTGCCAGCAGTTTTGTGGGGTTAGCGGGAGGATACGAGCAGTACTTC. Residues: CASSFVGLAGGYEQYF.

This clonotype was observed a handful of times. The chain is built from TRBV4-1 and TRBJ2-1; D is perhaps TRBD1 (6 bases). The CDR3 sequence is 16 residues long. Germline values: CDR1 MGHRA, CDR2 YSYEKL. V dropped 1 base and J dropped 12 bases, with 22 bases sitting between them. DNA of the CDR3: TGCGCCAGCAGCCAAGTCGGCAGGGGATCCCAAATTTGGCAGTTCTTC. It translates to CASSQVGRGSQIWQFF.

In this sample, this clonotype turned up a few times. The chain links TRBV7-2 to TRBJ2-3, with a weak D call TRBD2 (5 bases). The CDR3 is 16 residues long. The V end was cut by 1 base, the J end by 6 bases, with 17 bases between. Germline loops: CDR1 SGHTA, CDR2 FQGNSA. The CDR3 region is CASSLGGTREWDTQYF. The CDR3 DNA sequence: TGTGCCAGCAGCTTAGGTGGAACTCGGGAATGGGATACGCAGTATTTT.

Turning to this clonotype: A junction end diverges from the germline sequence, so it may reflect a read error. V gene TRBV5-6 combines with J gene TRBJ2-1; 10 nucleotides agree with TRBD1. The CDR3 spans 16 residues. The germline V gene encodes CDR1 SGHDT and CDR2 YYEEEE. CDR3 protein: CASSWGQGYVLNGQFF. The CDR3 DNA reads as TGTGCCAGCAGCTGGGGACAGGGGTACGTACTGAATGGGCAGTTCTTC.

This chain links TRBV29-1 with TRBJ1-6; D is possibly TRBD1 (5 bases). CDR1 SQVTM and CDR2 ANQGSEA come from the germline V gene. The CDR3 consists of 13 residues. Trimming left V 7 bases short and J 9 bases short, with 16 bases between. CDR3 sequence reads: CSARDGRSSPLHF. The DNA for the CDR3 is TGCAGCGCTAGGGACGGCAGGAGTTCACCCCTCCACTTT.